Listed below are T cell receptor beta chains from one sample, sequenced in a study of cytotoxic CD8 clonotypes in ibrutinib-treated CLL. Sequenced by immunoSEQ multiplex PCR; TCRdb stores in-frame clones only, minus some. Of about 50,000 clones listed, 50% to 65% are singletons. Sequencing was performed on PBMCs, taken after 24 months of ibrutinib treatment. These receptors were taken from a human donor with chronic lymphocytic leukemia. Both conserved end residues are part of each CDR3. Each record gives: V gene, J gene, clone size, D gene, CDR3 protein, CDR3 DNA. D genes are given only for firm matches. Rows may omit the clone size; those that give it use once, few, many or a size class.

>TRBV6-1|TRBJ1-5|NA|NA
CASSDGRFNQPQHF
TGTGCCAGCAGTGATGGGCGTTTCAATCAGCCCCAGCATTTT
>TRBV29-1|TRBJ2-3|few|TRBD1
CSAEGGTGKDTQYF
TGCAGCGCCGAGGGGGGGACAGGGAAAGATACGCAGTATTTT
>TRBV10-2|TRBJ1-5|NA|NA
CASRGSEGNQPQHF
TGCGCCAGCAGAGGGTCGGAGGGCAATCAGCCCCAGCATTTT
>TRBV5-1|TRBJ1-2|NA|NA
CASSEEQGRSYGYTF
TGCGCCAGCAGCGAAGAACAGGGACGAAGCTATGGCTACACCTTC
>TRBV11-3|TRBJ2-3|NA|TRBD1
CASSLGDRGYTDTQYF
TGTGCCAGCAGCTTAGGGGACAGGGGTTACACAGATACGCAGTATTTT
>TRBV6-1|TRBJ2-7|NA|NA
CASTLLGGYEQYF
TGTGCCAGCACCCTACTTGGGGGGTACGAGCAGTACTTC
>TRBV15|TRBJ1-1|NA|NA
CATSRERGVNTEAFF
TGTGCCACCAGCAGAGAGAGGGGAGTGAACACTGAAGCTTTCTTT
>TRBV7-9|TRBJ1-4|NA|TRBD1
CASSLGSGTVGEKLFF
TGTGCCAGCAGCTTGGGGTCGGGGACAGTGGGTGAAAAACTGTTTTTT
>TRBV5-4|TRBJ1-2|NA|NA
CASSLDGSYGYTF
TGTGCCAGCAGCTTGGACGGTTCCTATGGCTACACCTTC
>TRBV4-1|TRBJ2-7|NA|TRBD1
CASSQDTPDRGPPYEQYF
TGCGCCAGCAGCCAAGATACCCCGGACAGGGGCCCACCATACGAGCAGTACTTC
>TRBV6-6|TRBJ1-1|NA|NA
CASSGYRDTEAFF
TGTGCCAGCAGCGGTTACAGGGACACTGAAGCTTTCTTT
>TRBV6-1|TRBJ2-3|NA|NA
CASSENVVVADTQYF
TGTGCCAGCAGTGAAAATGTGGTGGTTGCAGATACGCAGTATTTT
>TRBV4-1|TRBJ2-4|many|NA
CASRRIGGRGNIQYF
TGCGCCAGCAGACGGATCGGGGGGCGAGGGAACATTCAGTACTTC